This passage covers 7 T cell receptor beta chains from one sample sequenced in a study of blood T cell repertoires in COVID-19. Method: immunoSEQ multiplex PCR; TCRdb's copy keeps in-frame clones and lacks some. Here the sample spans 250,000 to 350,000 clones, almost 90% being singletons. The sample taken for sequencing was peripheral blood. Source of these receptors: a young woman with COVID-19, enrolled during active disease.

The rearrangement uses TRBV19 and TRBJ1-1; D may be TRBD1 (6 bases). The CDR3 length is 14 residues. Trimming removed 8 bases from V and 2 bases from J, with 15 bases in between. The V gene's germline CDR1 is LNHDA and CDR2 SQIVND (reference sequence). CDR3 amino acids: CASRQEIRNTEAFF. The CDR3 DNA reads as TGTGCCAGTCGACAGGAGATTCGAAACACTGAAGCTTTCTTT.

The V call is TRBV11-3, the J call TRBJ2-3; perhaps TRBD2 as D (5 bases). Germline values: CDR1 SGHNT, CDR2 YENEEA. Trimming removed 3 bases from V and 3 bases from J, with 7 bases in between. This CDR3 is 13 amino acids long. CDR3 sequence reads: CASSFGLTDTQYF. CDR3 nucleotides: TGTGCCAGCAGCTTTGGACTGACAGATACGCAGTATTTT.

CDR3: CASSLSGQPQHF. The CDR3 DNA is TGTGCCAGCAGTTTATCGGGTCAGCCCCAGCATTTT. The chain combines TRBV12-3 or TRBV12-4 with TRBJ1-5; D not resolved. Between the trimmed V and J ends, which lost 2 bases and 6 bases, there was a span of 5 bases. The CDR3 totals 12 residues.

The genes are TRBV19 and TRBJ1-6; TRBD1 agrees at 9 bases. Trimming cost V 5 bases and J 7 bases; bases outside gene matches: 3. The CDR3 is made up of 14 amino acids. Germline CDR1 reads LNHDA; CDR2 reads SQIVND (reference sequence). The CDR3 region is CASSPGQGNSPLHF. The CDR3 nucleotides are TGTGCCAGTAGTCCGGGACAGGGAAATTCACCCCTCCACTTT.

The CDR3 nucleotides read TGTGCCAGCAGCTTAGGAGTCCTTCCGCAAGAGACCCAGTACTTC. Translating it yields CASSLGVLPQETQYF. The chain combines TRBV7-3 with TRBJ2-5; D is ambiguous. The CDR3 loop spans 15 amino acids. The V gene lost 2 bases and the J gene lost 2 bases, with 12 bases spanning the gap. The germline V gene encodes CDR1 SGHTA and CDR2 FQGTGA.

The chain combines TRBV10-3 with TRBJ2-7; perhaps TRBD2 as D (6 bases). This CDR3 contains 13 residues. Germline V gene data show CDR1 as ENHRY and CDR2 as SYGVKD. Trimming stripped 11 bases from V and 3 bases from J, with 17 bases between. The CDR3 here is CASRPGESYEQYF. The CDR3 DNA sequence: TGTGCCTCTAGGCCGGGAGAGAGCTACGAGCAGTACTTC.

The gene calls are TRBV12-3 or TRBV12-4 and TRBJ1-1; TRBD1 is a possible D gene (6 bases). V was clipped by 5 bases and J by 12 bases, with 19 bases between them. The CDR3 has 13 residues. The CDR3 region is CASSPRPGTPSFF. CDR3 bases: TGTGCCAGCAGTCCTCGCCCCGGGACACCTTCTTTCTTT.